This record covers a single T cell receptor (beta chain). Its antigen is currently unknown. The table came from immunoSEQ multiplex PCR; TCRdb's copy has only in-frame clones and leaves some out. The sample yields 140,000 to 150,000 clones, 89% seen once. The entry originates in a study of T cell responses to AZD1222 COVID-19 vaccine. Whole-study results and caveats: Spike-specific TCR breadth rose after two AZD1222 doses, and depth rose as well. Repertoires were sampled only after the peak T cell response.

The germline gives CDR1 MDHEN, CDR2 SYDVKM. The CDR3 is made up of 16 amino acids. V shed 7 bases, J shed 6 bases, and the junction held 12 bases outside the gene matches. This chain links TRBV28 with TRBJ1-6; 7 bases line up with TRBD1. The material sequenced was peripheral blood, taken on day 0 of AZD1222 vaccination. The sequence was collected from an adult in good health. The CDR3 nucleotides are TGTGCCAGCAATCCGTCGGGGACAGTACGTAATTCACCCCTCCACTTT. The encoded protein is CASNPSGTVRNSPLHF.